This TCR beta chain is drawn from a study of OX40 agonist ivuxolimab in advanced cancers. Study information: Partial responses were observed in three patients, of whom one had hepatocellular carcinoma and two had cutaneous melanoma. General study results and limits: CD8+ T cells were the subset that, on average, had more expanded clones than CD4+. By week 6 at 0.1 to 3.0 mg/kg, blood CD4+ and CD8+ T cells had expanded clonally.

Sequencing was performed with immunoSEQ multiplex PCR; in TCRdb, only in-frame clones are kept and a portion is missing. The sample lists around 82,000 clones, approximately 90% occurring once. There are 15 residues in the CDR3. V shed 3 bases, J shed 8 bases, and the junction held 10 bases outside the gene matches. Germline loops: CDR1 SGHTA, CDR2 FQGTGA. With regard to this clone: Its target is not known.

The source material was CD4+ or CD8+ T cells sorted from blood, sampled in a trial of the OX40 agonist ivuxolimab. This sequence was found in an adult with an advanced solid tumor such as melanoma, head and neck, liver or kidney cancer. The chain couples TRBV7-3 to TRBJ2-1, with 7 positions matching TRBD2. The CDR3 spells CASSLGLGRSDEQFF. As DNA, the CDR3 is TGTGCCAGCAGCTTGGGACTCGGGAGGTCGGATGAGCAGTTCTTC.